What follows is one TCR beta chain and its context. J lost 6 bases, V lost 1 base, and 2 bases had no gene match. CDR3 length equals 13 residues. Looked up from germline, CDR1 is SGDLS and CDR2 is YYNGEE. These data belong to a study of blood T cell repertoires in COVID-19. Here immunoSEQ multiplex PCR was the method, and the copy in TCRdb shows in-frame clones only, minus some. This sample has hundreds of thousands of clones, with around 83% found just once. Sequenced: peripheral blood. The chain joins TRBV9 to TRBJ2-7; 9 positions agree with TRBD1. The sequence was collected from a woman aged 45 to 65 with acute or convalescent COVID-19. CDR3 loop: CASSVRQGGEQYF. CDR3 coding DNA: TGTGCCAGCAGCGTAAGACAGGGGGGCGAGCAGTACTTC.